Shown below are 10 T cell receptor beta chains from a single sample sequenced in a study of CD8+ T cells in alopecia areata. Following extraction, RNA underwent reverse transcription to cDNA, which served as the sequencing template. TCRdb's table, derived via immunoSEQ multiplex PCR, lists solely in-frame clones and lacks some. Here the sample spans under 25,000 clones, less than 70% being singletons. Lesional scalp punch biopsies and peripheral blood came from alopecia areata patients. The specimen comprised skin, sampled at week 0. The receptors stem from a human donor with alopecia areata.

The chain carries TRBV29-1 and TRBJ1-2, with a possible D match to TRBD1 (5 bases). CDR1 and CDR2 (germline): SQVTM, ANQGSEA. CDR3 size: 16 residues. Trimming stripped 6 bases from V and 6 bases from J, with 26 bases between. In nucleotides, the CDR3 is TGCAGCGTCCTCGATGCCTGGGTTAAGAAGGGGAATGGCTACACCTTC. Protein product: CSVLDAWVKKGNGYTF.

V usage is TRBV6-6 and J usage is TRBJ2-7; TRBD2 matches at 10 bases. Per germline, CDR1 MNHNY and CDR2 SVGAGI (reference sequence). V shed 8 bases, J shed 1 base, and the junction held 8 bases outside the gene matches. The CDR3 runs to 15 residues. CDR3 nucleotides: TGTGCCAGCGTCCGGAAACTAGCGGGGTCCTACGAGCAGTACTTC. Amino acid sequence: CASVRKLAGSYEQYF.

This clone was seen only a few times. The rearrangement joins TRBV6-1 to TRBJ2-1; 7 nucleotides agree with TRBD1. The germline CDR1 and CDR2 sequences are MNHNS and SASEGT. V lost 11 bases to trimming and J lost 2 bases; unmatched junction nucleotides: 12. This CDR3 is built from 15 residues. The CDR3 protein is CAAHTGQNPYNEQFF. The CDR3 bases are TGTGCCGCTCATACGGGACAGAATCCCTACAATGAGCAGTTCTTC.

This sequence joins TRBV7-2 and TRBJ2-3; 8 bases match TRBD2. Germline CDR1 is SGHTA and CDR2 is FQGNSA. The CDR3 runs to 15 residues. The junction had 5 bases not matched to a gene; V was cut back by 6 bases and J by 0 bases. CDR3 amino acids: CASRTGGPSTDTQYF. Written as DNA, the CDR3 is TGTGCCAGCAGGACGGGGGGGCCTAGCACAGATACGCAGTATTTT. Full variable domain (outside the CDR3, taken from reference TRBV7-2 and TRBJ2-3): GAGVSQSPSNKVTEKGKDVELRCDPISGHTALYWYRQSLGQGLEFLIYFQGNSAPDKSGLPSDRFSAERTGGSVSTLTIQRTQQEDSAVYLCASRTGGPSTDTQYFGPGTRLTVL.

This clone was observed a single time. The V gene is TRBV7-9, the J gene TRBJ1-1; D is uncertain. The V gene's germline CDR1 is SEHNR and CDR2 FQNEAQ (reference sequence). V lost 3 bases and J 8 bases, leaving 13 bases between the germline ends. The CDR3 has 13 amino acids. The CDR3 is CASSFGSPNEAFF. In nucleotides, the CDR3 is TGTGCCAGCAGCTTCGGTAGTCCGAACGAAGCTTTCTTT.

Only one count was recorded for this clone. The V and J genes are TRBV6-6 and TRBJ2-1; 9 positions agree with TRBD2. V lost 5 bases and J lost 4; bases outside the gene matches: 6. Per the germline V gene, CDR1 is MNHNY and CDR2 is SVGAGI (reference sequence). CDR3 length: 15 residues. The CDR3 DNA reads TGTGCCAGCAGTCTGGGACTAGCAGGTTACAATGAGCAGTTCTTC. The encoded protein is CASSLGLAGYNEQFF.

The V gene is TRBV2, the J gene TRBJ1-5; 8 bases are a match to TRBD1. J gave up 6 bases and V 5 bases, and 3 bases lay outside the gene matches. CDR1 is SNHLY, CDR2 FYNNEI, per germline. CDR3 size: 13 residues. The CDR3 spells CASSQTGVQPQHF. CDR3 DNA sequence: TGTGCCAGCAGTCAGACAGGGGTTCAGCCCCAGCATTTT.

The rearrangement links TRBV5-1 to TRBJ2-7; tentative D call: TRBD1 (6 bases). Germline assignment: CDR1 SGHRS and CDR2 YFSETQ. Trimming left V 4 bases short and J 4 bases short, with 9 bases between. The CDR3 loop spans 12 amino acids. The CDR3 DNA reads TGCGCCAGCAGCGCACAGGGTTACGAGCAGTACTTC. Protein product: CASSAQGYEQYF.

The chain links TRBV9 to TRBJ2-5; weak D call: TRBD2 (6 bases). This CDR3 has 12 amino acids. Germline V gene lookup returns CDR1 SGDLS and CDR2 YYNGEE. The V end lost 4 bases, the J end lost 9 bases, and 13 bases lay between the germline ends. The CDR3 is CASSTTSSAQYF. CDR3 coding DNA: TGTGCCAGCAGCACGACTAGTTCGGCCCAGTACTTC.

The V gene is TRBV5-1, the J gene TRBJ1-2; no definite D call. There are 15 residues in the CDR3. Germline values: CDR1 SGHRS, CDR2 YFSETQ. V gave up 4 bases and J gave up 8 bases, with 21 bases separating them. In DNA, the CDR3 is TGCGCCAGCAGCCTCGGAGGGAGAGAGGCGGACGGCTACACCTTC. This sequence encodes CASSLGGREADGYTF.